This passage covers 25 T cell receptor beta chains from one sample sequenced in a study of cytomegalovirus exposure and HLA in healthy donors. PCR involved 60 Vbeta and 13 Jbeta primers. Data came from immunoSEQ multiplex PCR; TCRdb stores just in-frame clones and leaves some out. Of about 140,000 clones in the sample, around 66% were seen once. Specimen: PBMCs. These receptors all come from a woman aged 55-69 years in good health and CMV-seronegative.

The chain carries TRBV4-3 and TRBJ2-5, with 9 bases matching TRBD2. The germline V gene encodes CDR1 LGHNA and CDR2 YSLEER. V dropped 0 bases and J dropped 5; count of bases not matched to a gene: 13. The CDR3 is made up of 18 amino acids. CDR3 in DNA: TGCGCCAGCAGCCAAGATTGGGGTGGGACTAGCCCGCCGGAGACCCAGTACTTC. It specifies CASSQDWGGTSPPETQYF.

V usage is TRBV5-5 and J usage is TRBJ1-1, with TRBD1 as a possible D gene (5 bases). The CDR3 extends over 14 amino acids. Trimming pared 4 bases from V and 7 bases from J, leaving 17 bases between. The V gene's germline CDR1 is SGHKS and CDR2 YYEKEE (reference sequence). In DNA, the CDR3 is TGTGCCAGCAGCGGCTCATCCGGAAGGGGTGAAGCTTTCTTT. Encoded protein: CASSGSSGRGEAFF.

The chain links TRBV19 to TRBJ2-1; the match to TRBD2 covers 8 bases. The CDR3 runs to 20 residues. Germline V gene lookup returns CDR1 LNHDA and CDR2 SQIVND (reference sequence). V was pared by 3 bases and J by 4 bases, with 20 bases of the junction left unmatched. CDR3: CASSIRGRGLDAVGYNEQFF. The CDR3 nucleotides read TGTGCCAGTAGTATCCGCGGAAGGGGACTAGACGCCGTGGGATACAATGAGCAGTTCTTC.

The rearrangement joins TRBV5-5 to TRBJ2-7; 11 nucleotides match TRBD1. Germline V gene data show CDR1 as SGHKS and CDR2 as YYEKEE (reference sequence). CDR3 length equals 15 residues. Germline trimming cut 4 bases from V and 3 bases from J; bases unmatched to any gene: 6. The CDR3 spells CASSRGGQGGYEQYF. CDR3 sequence (DNA): TGTGCCAGCAGCCGGGGGGGACAGGGGGGCTACGAGCAGTACTTC.

Written as DNA, the CDR3 is TGTGCCAGTAGGGAGGGGGCGATTAGCAATCAGCCCCAGCATTTT. It specifies CASREGAISNQPQHF. V and J are TRBV19 and TRBJ1-5; 7 bases are a match to TRBD1. The germline V gene has CDR1 LNHDA and CDR2 SQIVND (reference sequence). The V and J ends lost 6 bases and 0 bases, in that order; junction bases with no gene match: 5. This CDR3 contains 15 residues.

The chain carries TRBV28 and TRBJ2-5; D is unclear. Trimming took 3 bases from V and 8 from J, leaving 16 bases between them. CDR3 length: 14 residues. CDR1 is MDHEN and CDR2 is SYDVKM in the germline V gene. In DNA, the CDR3 is TGTGCCAGCAGTTTCGGCAGGCCTATCCATACCCAGTACTTC. This gives the protein CASSFGRPIHTQYF.

The V and J genes are TRBV5-4 and TRBJ1-2; 12 positions match TRBD1. Germline V gives CDR1 SGHNT, CDR2 YYREEE (reference sequence). CDR3 size: 15 residues. The V and J ends lost 3 bases and 7 bases, in that order; junction bases with no gene match: 7. In DNA form, the CDR3 reads TGTGCCAGCAGCTGGGAACCGGGACAGGGGGCTGGCTACACCTTC. It specifies CASSWEPGQGAGYTF.

This sequence joins TRBV10-3 and TRBJ1-2; 7 nucleotides line up with TRBD1. V trimming: 4 bases; J trimming: 1 base; junction bases outside the gene matches: 3. Germline assignment: CDR1 ENHRY and CDR2 SYGVKD. The CDR3 contains 14 residues. The CDR3 spells CAISGRQGNYGYTF. The CDR3 bases are TGTGCCATCAGTGGGAGACAGGGTAACTATGGCTACACCTTC.

The chain carries TRBV7-2 and TRBJ1-2, with D tentatively TRBD1 (5 bases). V lost 2 bases and J 8 bases, leaving 24 bases between the germline ends. Germline V gives CDR1 SGHTA, CDR2 FQGNSA. The CDR3 is 17 residues long. The CDR3 bases are TGTGCCAGCAGCTTAAACCTCAAGCGTGGGGTTGGGGGGGGCTACACCTTC. It codes for CASSLNLKRGVGGGYTF.

This chain links TRBV7-2 with TRBJ2-2; 7 bases are shared with TRBD1. CDR1 is SGHTA, CDR2 FQGNSA, per germline. V lost 5 bases, J lost 4 bases, and 13 bases stayed unmatched. CDR3 length: 17 residues. The CDR3 sequence is CASSDDLQGRVTGELFF. The CDR3, as DNA: TGTGCCAGCAGCGACGACCTACAGGGGCGGGTCACCGGGGAGCTGTTTTTT.

This clone showed up just a few times. V usage is TRBV28 and J usage is TRBJ2-5; D ambiguous. Trimming removed 6 bases from V and 5 bases from J, with 10 bases in between. The CDR3 totals 12 residues. Germline V gene lookup returns CDR1 MDHEN and CDR2 SYDVKM. The CDR3 spells CASSWSRETQYF. Written as DNA, the CDR3 is TGTGCCAGCAGCTGGTCCCGGGAGACCCAGTACTTC.

The V and J genes are TRBV5-4 and TRBJ2-1, with 15 positions matching TRBD2. The CDR3 has 16 residues. V gave up 4 bases and J gave up 8 bases; unmatched junction bases: 7. The V gene's germline CDR1 is SGHNT and CDR2 YYREEE (reference sequence). CDR3 sequence (DNA): TGTGCCAGCAGCAGTGGACTAGCGGGGGGGAACCATGAGCAGTTCTTC. As protein: CASSSGLAGGNHEQFF.

The CDR3 reads CASSLEGLSQETQYF. CDR3 DNA: TGCGCCAGCAGCTTGGAGGGGCTTTCACAAGAGACCCAGTACTTC. This chain uses TRBV5-1 with TRBJ2-5; possibly TRBD1 for D (5 bases). This CDR3 region has 15 residues. The ends were cut back, 0 bases at V and 2 bases at J, with 11 bases in the middle. Germline V gives CDR1 SGHRS, CDR2 YFSETQ.

The sample holds a few counts of this clone. This chain links TRBV5-5 with TRBJ2-1; D call uncertain. V lost 0 bases and J lost 4, with 5 bases in between. The length of the CDR3 is 13 residues. The germline gives CDR1 SGHKS, CDR2 YYEKEE (reference sequence). The CDR3 DNA sequence: TGTGCCAGCAGCTTGGCCAGTTACAATGAGCAGTTCTTC. It yields the protein CASSLASYNEQFF.

V is TRBV7-9 and J is TRBJ2-4, with D tentatively TRBD2 (5 bases). The CDR3 is 13 residues long. Per the germline V gene, CDR1 is SEHNR and CDR2 is FQNEAQ (reference sequence). The germline V and J ends were trimmed by 7 bases and 7 bases, with 14 bases remaining between them. The CDR3 is CASNPGTENIQYF. Written as DNA, the CDR3 is TGTGCCAGCAACCCGGGAACCGAGAACATTCAGTACTTC.

Only one count was recorded for this clone. This sequence joins TRBV7-9 and TRBJ2-7; TRBD2 aligns across 10 bases. Germline loops: CDR1 SEHNR, CDR2 FQNEAQ (reference sequence). The CDR3 consists of 16 residues. After removal of 5 bases from V and 5 bases from J, the junction contained 12 bases not matched to a gene. The CDR3 DNA reads as TGTGCCAGCAGCCACCTCGGGACTAGCGTTAGAAACGAGCAGTACTTC. Its protein is CASSHLGTSVRNEQYF.

This clone was recorded a few times. This chain links TRBV6-6 with TRBJ2-7; 8 nucleotides align to TRBD1. Germline assignment: CDR1 MNHNY and CDR2 SVGAGI (reference sequence). V lost 0 bases, J lost 2 bases, and 0 bases stayed unmatched. This CDR3 spans 14 amino acids. In DNA, the CDR3 is TGTGCCAGCAGTTACTCGGACAGGGCCTACGAGCAGTACTTC. Its translation is CASSYSDRAYEQYF.

This chain joins TRBV28 and TRBJ1-5; tentative D call: TRBD1 (6 bases). V was pared by 6 bases and J by 2 bases, with 11 bases between. Per the germline V gene, CDR1 is MDHEN and CDR2 is SYDVKM. The CDR3 consists of 14 residues. CDR3 sequence: CASSRWTGNQPQHF. In DNA, the CDR3 is TGTGCCAGCAGCCGGTGGACAGGCAATCAGCCCCAGCATTTT.

V is TRBV7-9 and J is TRBJ1-3; 9 nucleotides match TRBD1. Unmatched junction bases numbered 4, after V lost 1 base and J lost 0 bases. CDR3 size: 17 residues. Per germline, CDR1 SEHNR and CDR2 FQNEAQ (reference sequence). The CDR3 protein is CASSLGQGVTSGNTIYF. The CDR3 region has the DNA TGTGCCAGCAGCTTAGGACAGGGGGTAACCTCTGGAAACACCATATATTTT.

This clone was picked up a small number of times. V and J are TRBV6-6 and TRBJ2-7; 7 bases map to TRBD2. V was pared by 5 bases and J by 0 bases, with 10 bases of the junction left unmatched. Germline lookup yields CDR1 MNHNY and CDR2 SVGAGI (reference sequence). CDR3 length: 16 residues. In DNA form, the CDR3 reads TGTGCCAGCAGTGGCAGCGGGGTATCTTTCTCCTACGAGCAGTACTTC. As protein: CASSGSGVSFSYEQYF.

The chain has TRBV7-8 and TRBJ2-7, with 9 bases fitting TRBD2. CDR1 and CDR2 (germline): SGHVS, FQNEAQ. This CDR3 spans 16 amino acids. J gave up 1 base and V 1 base, and 5 bases lay outside the gene matches. The CDR3, as DNA: TGTGCCAGCAGCTTAGGGGCTAGCGGGGATTCCTACGAGCAGTACTTC. Translated, it gives CASSLGASGDSYEQYF.

The CDR3 region is CASSLLTLRGRSTQYF. DNA for the CDR3: TGTGCCAGCAGTTTACTTACCCTCAGGGGAAGGTCGACCCAGTACTTC. The chain carries TRBV28 and TRBJ2-5; tentative D call: TRBD1 (6 bases). V was cut by 2 bases and J by 7 bases, with 20 bases left in between. The CDR3 is made up of 16 amino acids. CDR1 MDHEN and CDR2 SYDVKM come from the germline V gene. Looking up the rest from reference TRBV28 and TRBJ2-5 gives the full variable domain: DVKVTQSSRYLVKRTGEKVFLECVQDMDHENMFWYRQDPGLGLRLIYFSYDVKMKEKGDIPEGYSVSREKKERFSLILESASTNQTSMYLCASSLLTLRGRSTQYFGPGTRLLVL.

The V and J genes are TRBV14 and TRBJ2-1; possibly TRBD2 for D (5 bases). Trimming took off 5 bases at V and 4 bases at J, with 15 bases between the two ends. The germline CDR1 and CDR2 sequences are SGHDN and FVKESK. CDR3 length: 15 amino acids. The CDR3 bases are TGTGCCAGCAGCTCAGAGTTGGAGGCGTACAATGAGCAGTTCTTC. It specifies CASSSELEAYNEQFF.

The chain joins TRBV18 to TRBJ1-2; D is unresolved. The CDR3 has 13 residues. Trimming left V 3 bases short and J 7 bases short, with 12 bases between. Germline V gene data show CDR1 as KGHSH and CDR2 as LQKENI. This CDR3 reads CASSPYGEGGYTF. The DNA for the CDR3 is TGTGCCAGCTCACCCTACGGGGAGGGTGGCTACACCTTC.

A single count supports this clone. The chain joins TRBV29-1 to TRBJ2-1, with 10 bases identical to TRBD2. Germline CDR1 SQVTM, CDR2 ANQGSEA. J lost 8 bases, V lost 6 bases, and 10 bases had no gene match. The CDR3 is 14 amino acids. The CDR3 DNA reads TGCAGCGTCCGACCGAGCGGGAGGGCCGATGAGCAGTTCTTC. This encodes CSVRPSGRADEQFF.